This T cell receptor (beta chain) comes out of a study of T cells in Graves' hyperthyroidism and ophthalmopathy. The V end lost 7 bases, the J end lost 4 bases, and 13 bases lay between the germline ends. The CDR3 is 13 residues long. Looked up from germline, CDR1 is SEHNR and CDR2 is FQNEAQ (reference sequence). This clonotype appeared many times. Amplified TCR beta CDR3 regions derived from RNA transcripts. First-round RT-PCR targeting the TCR CDR3 was performed with the HTBI primer set. In TCRdb, the multiplex PCR reads were re-called with MiXCR into one record per CDR3 protein. The top ten clones hold roughly 32% of a sample with 150,000 to 200,000 distinct CDR3 sequences, approximately 15% of them seen once.

This chain links TRBV7-9 with TRBJ1-1; no clear D gene. The sample was blood. The source is a woman in her fifties or sixties with Graves' hyperthyroidism. The CDR3 nucleotides read TGTGCCAGCACCCCCGGAGGGCCCACTGAAGCTTTCTTT. Translating gives CASTPGGPTEAFF.